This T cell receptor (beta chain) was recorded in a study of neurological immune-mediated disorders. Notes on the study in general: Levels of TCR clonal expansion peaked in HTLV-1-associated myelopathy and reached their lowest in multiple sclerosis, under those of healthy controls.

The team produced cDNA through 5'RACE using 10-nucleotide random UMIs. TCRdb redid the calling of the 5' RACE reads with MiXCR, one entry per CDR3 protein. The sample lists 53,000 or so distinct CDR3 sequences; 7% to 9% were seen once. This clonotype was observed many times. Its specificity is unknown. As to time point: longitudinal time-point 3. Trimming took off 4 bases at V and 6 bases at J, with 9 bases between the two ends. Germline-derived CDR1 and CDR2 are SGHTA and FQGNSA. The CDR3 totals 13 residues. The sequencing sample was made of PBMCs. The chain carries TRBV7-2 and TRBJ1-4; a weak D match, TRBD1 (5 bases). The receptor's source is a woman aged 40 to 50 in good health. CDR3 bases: TGTGCCAGCAGCTGGTCACAGGATGAAAAACTGTTTTTT. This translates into CASSWSQDEKLFF.